This T cell receptor beta chain originates from a study of blood T cell repertoires in COVID-19. Study as a whole: Researchers got acute and convalescent COVID-19 samples from the United States, Italy and Spain. Sources were T cells, B-cell-depleted T cells, or PBMCs; the material itself was cDNA or gDNA.

The sample holds a few counts of this clone. Germline-derived CDR1 and CDR2 are SGHNT and YYREEE (reference sequence). Unmatched junction bases numbered 3, after V lost 0 bases and J lost 3 bases. The CDR3 totals 15 residues. Authors' processing steps: Reference gene primers were amplified, and this amplification served to estimate nucleated cell counts. The table came from immunoSEQ multiplex PCR; TCRdb's copy has only in-frame clones and leaves some out. V, J and clone size are taken as reported in that table, and D and trimming were inferred from the DNA itself. The sample has just under 35,000 clones, over 75% seen once.

This clonotype was obtained from a human donor in a cohort sampled during active COVID-19. This chain uses TRBV5-4 with TRBJ1-5; the match to TRBD1 covers 7 bases. Sequenced sample: peripheral blood. CDR3: CASSLAGGFNQPQHF. In DNA form, the CDR3 reads TGTGCCAGCAGCTTGGCAGGGGGGTTCAATCAGCCCCAGCATTTT. Drawing the rest from reference TRBV5-4 and TRBJ1-5, the complete variable domain is ETGVTQSPTHLIKTRGQQVTLRCSSQSGHNTVSWYQQALGQGPQFIFQYYREEENGRGNFPPRFSGLQFPNYSSELNVNALELDDSALYLCASSLAGGFNQPQHFGDGTRLSIL.